This record covers a single TCR beta chain. No antigen is known for it. This record comes from a study of cytomegalovirus exposure and HLA in healthy donors. Study-level points and caveats: The authors listed some 160 TCR beta chains as cytomegalovirus-associated. Specific recognition of CMV antigens was confirmed in vitro for three chains (all CMV-associated).

There are 19 residues in the CDR3. Trimming at V came to 4 bases and at J to 3 bases, leaving 21 bases not matched to a gene. Germline V CDR1 and CDR2: MDHEN, SYDVKM. Measured with immunoSEQ multiplex PCR; TCRdb has only the in-frame clones, and not every one. This table has over 45,000 clones, more than 75% appearing once. The sample taken for sequencing was PBMCs. The chain recombines TRBV28 with TRBJ2-7; TRBD2 agrees at 7 bases. The receptor comes from a man aged 18 to 30 in good health and CMV-seronegative. The CDR3 region is CASSSPMAGVKSAVYEQYF. The CDR3 nucleotides read TGTGCCAGCAGTTCCCCCATGGCGGGAGTTAAATCGGCGGTCTACGAGCAGTACTTC.